Sequencing of this T cell receptor beta chain was carried out in a study of blood T cells in healthy people across ages. The donors, all healthy, were Caucasians living in Russia, aged 6 to 90. Primed by a sample-barcoded 5' primer and a J-beta primer mix, a second PCR proceeded for 7 to 11 cycles. TCRdb re-analysed the 5' RACE reads in MiXCR, keeping a single row per CDR3 protein. Of around 1,000,000 distinct CDR3 sequences detected, roughly 24% appear once; the ten largest clones hold about 0.8%. The data also belong to a second study, concerning T cells of mothers and their children.

This sequence was found in a girl aged 2-10 years in good health. The sequenced material came from blood.

The CDR3 nucleotides are TGTGCCAGCATACGGGAGACCCAGTACTTC. Amino acid sequence: CASIRETQYF. V gene TRBV2 combines with J gene TRBJ2-5; D gene uncertain. From germline, CDR1 is SNHLY and CDR2 FYNNEI. The CDR3 covers 10 residues. The V end lost 7 bases, the J end lost 5 bases, and 5 bases lay between the germline ends.